The 9 T cell receptor beta chains in this list originate from one sample, sequenced in a study of blood T cell repertoires in COVID-19. Only in-frame clones appear in the TCRdb table, and some are missing; sequencing was by immunoSEQ multiplex PCR. The table has more than 400,000 clones, 80% to 90% seen once. The specimen was peripheral blood. Every receptor here comes from a human donor in a cohort sampled during active COVID-19.

The V gene is TRBV6-6, the J gene TRBJ1-1; weak D call: TRBD1 (5 bases). V was pared by 5 bases and J by 0 bases, with 10 bases between. Looked up from germline, CDR1 is MNHNY and CDR2 is SVGAGI (reference sequence). The CDR3 totals 14 residues. CDR3 protein: CASSPSGVNTEAFF. As DNA, the CDR3 is TGTGCCAGCAGTCCCTCGGGGGTGAACACTGAAGCTTTCTTT.

J is TRBJ1-1 and V is TRBV4-1; D is uncertain. This CDR3 has 18 amino acids. Per germline, CDR1 MGHRA and CDR2 YSYEKL. Trimming removed 1 base from V and 2 bases from J, with 20 bases in between. The CDR3 protein is CASSQVVPSSAPNTEAFF. CDR3 in DNA: TGCGCCAGCAGCCAAGTGGTTCCATCGAGCGCTCCCAACACTGAAGCTTTCTTT.

The gene calls are TRBV5-1 and TRBJ1-6; D is perhaps TRBD1 (5 bases). Trimming cost V 8 bases and J 6 bases, with 15 bases left between them. The germline CDR1 and CDR2 sequences are SGHRS and YFSETQ. CDR3 length: 14 amino acids. The CDR3 DNA follows: TGCGCCAGTACGATGCAGGGTGTTAATTCACCCCTCCACTTT. It codes for CASTMQGVNSPLHF.

The chain is built from TRBV5-1 and TRBJ1-2; possible D gene TRBD1, 5 bases. The CDR3 runs 15 residues. V lost 6 bases and J lost 3, with 18 bases in between. CDR1 and CDR2 from the germline V gene are SGHRS and YFSETQ. In DNA, the CDR3 is TGCGCCAGCACCCCGGGAGGACCGGGGGACTATGGCTACACCTTC. This codes for CASTPGGPGDYGYTF.

This clone has only a few counts. The J gene is TRBJ1-1, the V gene TRBV27; TRBD1 might be the D (5 bases). Trimming took off 5 bases at V and 1 base at J, with 11 bases between the two ends. The CDR3 extends over 14 amino acids. Germline V CDR1 and CDR2: MNHEY, SMNVEV (reference sequence). Here the CDR3 reads CASSVRGTNTEAFF. The CDR3 DNA reads TGTGCCAGCAGTGTCCGGGGGACGAACACTGAAGCTTTCTTT.

The CDR3 spells CASSPAGSSYNEQFF. The CDR3 DNA follows: TGTGCCAGCTCACCAGCAGGCAGCTCCTACAATGAGCAGTTCTTC. The V and J genes are TRBV18 and TRBJ2-1; D is ambiguous. The CDR3 length is 15 residues. The germline V gene has CDR1 KGHSH and CDR2 LQKENI. Deletions cut 2 bases from V and 0 bases from J, with 8 bases between.

The V gene is TRBV19, the J gene TRBJ1-3; possibly TRBD1 for D (6 bases). Germline lookup yields CDR1 LNHDA and CDR2 SQIVND (reference sequence). V shed 7 bases and J shed 0 bases, with 22 bases lying between them. This CDR3 comprises 18 residues. CDR3 protein: CASTQGGGLFSSGNTIYF. CDR3 DNA sequence: TGTGCCAGTACCCAAGGGGGGGGCCTCTTCAGCTCTGGAAACACCATATATTTT. Together with reference TRBV19 and TRBJ1-3, the CDR3 gives the full variable domain: DGGITQSPKYLFRKEGQNVTLSCEQNLNHDAMYWYRQDPGQGLRLIYYSQIVNDFQKGDIAEGYSVSREKKESFPLTVTSAQKNPTAFYLCASTQGGGLFSSGNTIYFGEGSWLTVV.

The V gene is TRBV28, the J gene TRBJ2-7; 7 positions match TRBD1. The CDR3 has 19 amino acids. The V segment lost 7 bases and the J segment 0 bases; nucleotides outside the gene matches: 21. Germline-derived CDR1 and CDR2 are MDHEN and SYDVKM. The CDR3 DNA sequence: TGTGCCAGCAACAAAAATACGGGACAGCCCCTATTTAGCTCCTACGAGCAGTACTTC. Translation: CASNKNTGQPLFSSYEQYF.

The chain recombines TRBV11-1 with TRBJ1-1; no firm D call. This CDR3 is built from 14 residues. V lost 8 bases and J lost 6, with 19 bases in between. Per the germline V gene, CDR1 is SGHAT and CDR2 is FQDESV (reference sequence). CDR3 nucleotide sequence: TGTGCCAGCCAACGCGGGTATGCCTACCCTGAAGCTTTCTTT. As protein: CASQRGYAYPEAFF.